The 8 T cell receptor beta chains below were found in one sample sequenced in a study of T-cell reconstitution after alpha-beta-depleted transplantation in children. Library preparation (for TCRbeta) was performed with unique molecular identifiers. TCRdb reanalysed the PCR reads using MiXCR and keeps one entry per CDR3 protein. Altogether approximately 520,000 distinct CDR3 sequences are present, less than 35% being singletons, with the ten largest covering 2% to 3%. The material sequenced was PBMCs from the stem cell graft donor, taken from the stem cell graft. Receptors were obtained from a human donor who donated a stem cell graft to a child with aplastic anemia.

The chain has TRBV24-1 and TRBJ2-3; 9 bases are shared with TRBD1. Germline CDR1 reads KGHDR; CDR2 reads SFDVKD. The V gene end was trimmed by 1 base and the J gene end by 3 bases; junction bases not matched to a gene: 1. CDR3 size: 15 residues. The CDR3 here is CATSDFGQGTDTQYF. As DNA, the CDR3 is TGTGCCACCAGTGATTTTGGACAGGGGACAGATACGCAGTATTTT.

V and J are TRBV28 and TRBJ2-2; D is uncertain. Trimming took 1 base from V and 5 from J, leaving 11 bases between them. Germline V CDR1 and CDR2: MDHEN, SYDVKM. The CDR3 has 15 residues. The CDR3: CASSLSLGWTGELFF. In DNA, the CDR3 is TGTGCCAGCAGTTTATCCTTAGGGTGGACCGGGGAGCTGTTTTTT.

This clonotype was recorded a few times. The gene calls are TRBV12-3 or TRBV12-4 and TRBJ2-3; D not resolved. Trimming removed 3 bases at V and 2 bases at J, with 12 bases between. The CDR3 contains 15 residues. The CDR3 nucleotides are TGTGCCAGCAGTTTTTCGGGTATACCCACAGATACGCAGTATTTT. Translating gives CASSFSGIPTDTQYF.

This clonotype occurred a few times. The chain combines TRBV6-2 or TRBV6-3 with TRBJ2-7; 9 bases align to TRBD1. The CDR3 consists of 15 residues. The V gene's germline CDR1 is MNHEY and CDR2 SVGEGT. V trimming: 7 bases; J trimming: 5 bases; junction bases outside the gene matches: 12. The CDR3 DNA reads TGTGCCAGCACCCCTTGGCGGGACAGGGTAGACGAGCAGTACTTC. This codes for CASTPWRDRVDEQYF.

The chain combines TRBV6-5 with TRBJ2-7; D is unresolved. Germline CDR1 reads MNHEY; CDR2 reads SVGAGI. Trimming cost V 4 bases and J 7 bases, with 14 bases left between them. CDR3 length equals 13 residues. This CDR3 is CASSSTPIGEQYV. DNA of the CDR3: TGTGCCAGCAGTTCGACGCCCATCGGGGAGCAGTACGTC.

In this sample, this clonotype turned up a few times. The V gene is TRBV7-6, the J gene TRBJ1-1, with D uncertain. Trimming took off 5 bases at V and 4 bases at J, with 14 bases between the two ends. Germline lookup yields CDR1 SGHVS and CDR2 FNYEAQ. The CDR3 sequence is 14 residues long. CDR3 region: CASSPRVEATEAFF. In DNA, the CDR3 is TGTGCCAGCAGCCCACGGGTCGAGGCCACTGAAGCTTTCTTT. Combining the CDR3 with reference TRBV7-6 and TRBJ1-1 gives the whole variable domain GAGVSQSPRYKVTKRGQDVALRCDPISGHVSLYWYRQALGQGPEFLTYFNYEAQQDKSGLPNDRFSAERPEGSISTLTIQRTEQRDSAMYRCASSPRVEATEAFFGQGTRLTVV.

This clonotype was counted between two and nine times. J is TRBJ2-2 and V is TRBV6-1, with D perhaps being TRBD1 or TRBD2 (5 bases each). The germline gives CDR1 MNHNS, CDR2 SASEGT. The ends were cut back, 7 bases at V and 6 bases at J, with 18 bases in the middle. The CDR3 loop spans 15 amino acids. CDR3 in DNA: TGTGCCAGCACTCCGGGGCATCGGGGCTCCGGGGAGCTGTTTTTT. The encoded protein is CASTPGHRGSGELFF.

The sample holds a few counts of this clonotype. Here the CDR3 DNA reads TGCAGTGCTAGCCGACAGGGCACTGAAGCTTTCTTT. As protein: CSASRQGTEAFF. The chain combines TRBV20-1 with TRBJ1-1; 7 nucleotides agree with TRBD1. Trimming at V came to 3 bases and at J to 4 bases, leaving 2 bases not matched to a gene. The germline V gene has CDR1 DFQATT and CDR2 SNEGSKA (reference sequence). The CDR3 totals 12 residues.